This TCR beta chain came from a study of blood T cells in healthy people across ages. Study-level results: The diversity estimates, figures obtained from one million T cells, were considered underestimates.

The V gene's germline CDR1 is SGHAT and CDR2 FQNNGV. Trimming left V 4 bases short and J 1 base short, with 16 bases between. The CDR3 loop spans 17 amino acids. This clonotype has only a few counts. Its matching antigen is unknown. Together with a sample-barcoded 5' primer, a J-beta primer mix was included in a second PCR lasting about 7 to 12 cycles. One entry per CDR3 protein, called by TCRdb with MiXCR from the 5' RACE reads. The table records roughly 730,000 distinct CDR3 sequences, around three fifths of them present only once. V usage is TRBV11-2 and J usage is TRBJ1-4, with D unresolved. Sequencing was carried out using blood. The source is a middle-aged man in good health. CDR3 DNA: TGTGCCAGCAGCTCATATCCGAGGGCGCAAACTAATGAAAAACTGTTTTTT. Translating it yields CASSSYPRAQTNEKLFF.